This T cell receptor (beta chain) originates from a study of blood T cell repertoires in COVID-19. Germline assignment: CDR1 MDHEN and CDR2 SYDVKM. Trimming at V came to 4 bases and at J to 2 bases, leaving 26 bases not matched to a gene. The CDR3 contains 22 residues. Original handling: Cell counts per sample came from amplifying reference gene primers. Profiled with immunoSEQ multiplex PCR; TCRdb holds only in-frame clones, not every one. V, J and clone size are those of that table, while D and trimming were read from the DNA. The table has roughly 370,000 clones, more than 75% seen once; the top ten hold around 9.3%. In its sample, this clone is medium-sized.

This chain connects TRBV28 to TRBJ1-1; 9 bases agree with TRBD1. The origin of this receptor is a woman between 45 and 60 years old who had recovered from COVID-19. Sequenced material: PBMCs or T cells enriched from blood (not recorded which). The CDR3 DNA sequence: TGTGCCAGCAGTTCCGACCGATTCCAAGTTACCGGGACAGGGCAATCAAACACTGAAGCTTTCTTT. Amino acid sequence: CASSSDRFQVTGTGQSNTEAFF.